The rows below give T cell receptor beta chains drawn from one sample of a study of beta chain features in type 1 diabetes. Sequenced by immunoSEQ multiplex PCR; TCRdb stores in-frame clones only, minus some. This repertoire shows around 200,000 clones, approximately 13% found once; its top ten account for less than 0.7%. The sequencing input was central memory CD4+ T cells from blood. The receptors were sampled from a young woman in good health. The CDR3 runs from the conserved cysteine through the conserved F or W. The D gene is left open where the match is weak. Size values are once, few and many counts, or a class for expanded clones, and some rows have none.

TRBV9	TRBJ1-3	.	15	.	TGTGCCAGCACCAAAACGGGGGTCTCTGGAAACACCATATATTTT	CASTKTGVSGNTIYF
TRBV4-1	TRBJ2-3	.	13	TRBD1	TGCGCCAGCAGCTCAAACCGGGACAGAACGCAGTATTTT	CASSSNRDRTQYF
TRBV29-1	TRBJ2-7	.	13	TRBD2	TGCAGCGTCGGGACTAGCGGAACCTACGAGCAGTACTTC	CSVGTSGTYEQYF
TRBV7-3	TRBJ2-1	few	16	.	TGTGCCAGCAGCGTAGGAGGGGCGGGGATCTACAATGAGCAGTTCTTC	CASSVGGAGIYNEQFF
TRBV11-3	TRBJ2-1	.	15	.	TGTGCCAGCAGCTTAGGGTTACTAACCTACAATGAGCAGTTCTTC	CASSLGLLTYNEQFF
TRBV11-2	TRBJ1-2	.	14	.	TGTGCCAGCAGCTTAAGCAGGACTAACTATGGCTACACCTTC	CASSLSRTNYGYTF
TRBV14	TRBJ2-1	.	15	TRBD1	TGTGCCAGCAGCCAAGATTTAGGGCCGGGACAGGAGCAGTTCTTC	CASSQDLGPGQEQFF
TRBV10-2	TRBJ2-5	few	14	.	TGCGCCAGCAGTGTTCAGGGAAGACGAGAGACCCAGTACTTC	CASSVQGRRETQYF
TRBV10-3	TRBJ1-2	few	15	TRBD1	TGTGCCATCAGACCCGACAGGGGTGGCAACTATGGCTACACCTTC	CAIRPDRGGNYGYTF
TRBV20-1	TRBJ2-3	many	9	.	TGCAGTGCCGCGGGTACGCAGTATTTT	CSAAGTQYF
TRBV11-2	TRBJ2-7	few	14	.	TGTGCCAGCAGCCCACCCAGGACTGGTTACGAGCAGTACTTC	CASSPPRTGYEQYF
TRBV30	TRBJ2-7	.	12	TRBD2	TGTGCCTGGGGACTAGCGGTGGGCGAGCAGTACTTC	CAWGLAVGEQYF
TRBV19	TRBJ2-2	few	16	TRBD2	TGTGCCAGTAGTATCTGGGCTAGCGGGAGGACCGGGGAGCTGTTTTTT	CASSIWASGRTGELFF
TRBV11-2	TRBJ2-1	.	14	TRBD2	TGTGCCAGCAGCTTAGGACTAGCGGGAAGCGAGCAGTTCTTC	CASSLGLAGSEQFF
TRBV5-1	TRBJ2-1	few	13	.	TGCGCCAGCAGCTTGAATATGGGGCCCCAGTGGTTCTTC	CASSLNMGPQWFF
TRBV5-4	TRBJ2-2	few	12	.	TGTGCCAGCAGCTTCATCACCGGGGAGCTGTTTTTT	CASSFITGELFF
TRBV11-2	TRBJ2-1	few	15	TRBD2	TGTGCCAGCAGCGAGGGGCTAGCGGCCTCGAATGAGCAGTTCTTC	CASSEGLAASNEQFF
TRBV30	TRBJ2-3	.	13	.	TGTGCCTGGAGAGGGGCTAGTACAGATACGCAGTATTTT	CAWRGASTDTQYF
TRBV6-6	TRBJ1-1	.	13	TRBD1	TGTGCCAGCAGTCGGGACAGGGAAAGTGAAGCTTTCTTT	CASSRDRESEAFF
TRBV7-9	TRBJ2-1	few	13	TRBD2	TGTGCCAGCACCCTTCTAGCGGGCGATGAGCAGTTCTTC	CASTLLAGDEQFF
TRBV28	TRBJ2-7	.	15	.	TGTGCCAGCAGACCTCAGGGACAGAGGGGAGGCGAGCAGTACTTC	CASRPQGQRGGEQYF
TRBV6-1	TRBJ2-3	few	13	.	TGTGCCAGCAGTCACTCCTTCACAGATACGCAGTATTTT	CASSHSFTDTQYF
TRBV30	TRBJ2-3	.	15	TRBD2	TGTGCCTGGGCTCCGGGACTAGCGGGGCCAGATACGCAGTATTTT	CAWAPGLAGPDTQYF
TRBV23-1	TRBJ2-7	few	15	TRBD1	TGCGCCAGCAGTCAACTACGACAGGGATTCTACGAGCAGTACTTC	CASSQLRQGFYEQYF
TRBV18	TRBJ2-7	.	13	.	TGTGCCAGCTCACCAAAGAGGACCTACGAGCAGTACTTC	CASSPKRTYEQYF
TRBV27	TRBJ2-1	.	14	TRBD2	TGTGCCAGCAGTTCGGGACTAGCGGGAATAGAGCAGTTCTTC	CASSSGLAGIEQFF